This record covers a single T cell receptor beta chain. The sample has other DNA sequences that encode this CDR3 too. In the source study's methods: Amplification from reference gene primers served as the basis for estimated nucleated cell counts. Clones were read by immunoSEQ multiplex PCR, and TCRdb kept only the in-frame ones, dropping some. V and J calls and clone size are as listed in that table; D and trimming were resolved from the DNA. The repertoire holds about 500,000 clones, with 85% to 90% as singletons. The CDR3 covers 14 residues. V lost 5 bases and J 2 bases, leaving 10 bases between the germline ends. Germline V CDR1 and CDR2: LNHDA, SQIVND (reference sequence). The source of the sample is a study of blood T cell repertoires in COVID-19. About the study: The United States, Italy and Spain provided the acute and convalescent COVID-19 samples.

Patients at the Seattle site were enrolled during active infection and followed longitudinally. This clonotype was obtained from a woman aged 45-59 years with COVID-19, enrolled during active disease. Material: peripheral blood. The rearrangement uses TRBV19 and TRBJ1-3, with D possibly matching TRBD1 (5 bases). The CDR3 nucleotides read TGTGCCAGTAGTCCTGGGACTGCTGGAAACACCATATATTTT. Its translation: CASSPGTAGNTIYF.